Below, 23 T cell receptor beta chains from the same sample are listed, as sequenced in a study of T cell responses to AZD1222 COVID-19 vaccine. The repertoire was sequenced with immunoSEQ multiplex PCR; TCRdb's copy has only in-frame clones and lacks some. The data contain about 150,000 clones, around 89% of them singletons. Specimen: peripheral blood, collected on day 0 of AZD1222 vaccination. The source is an adult in good health.

This CDR3 reads CASSLVDRGPSGYTF. The DNA of the CDR3 is TGCGCCAGCAGCCTGGTGGACAGGGGGCCGAGTGGCTACACCTTC. The V call is TRBV4-3, the J call TRBJ1-2; 11 bases fit TRBD1. Germline CDR1 reads LGHNA; CDR2 reads YSLEER. The CDR3 is made up of 15 amino acids. After removal of 4 bases from V and 7 bases from J, the junction contained 8 bases not matched to a gene.

This chain links TRBV7-2 with TRBJ2-3, with D maybe TRBD1 (6 bases). Trimming removed 5 bases at V and 0 bases at J, with 24 bases between. The CDR3 is 19 residues long. Germline lookup yields CDR1 SGHTA and CDR2 FQGNSA. The CDR3 DNA reads as TGTGCCAGCAGCGAACAGGGACCGGGACCGGAGTCCAGCACAGATACGCAGTATTTT. It specifies CASSEQGPGPESSTDTQYF.

The chain combines TRBV30 with TRBJ2-1; 8 bases align to TRBD1. The V segment lost 2 bases and the J segment 8 bases; nucleotides outside the gene matches: 2. This CDR3 is built from 12 residues. Germline loops: CDR1 GTSNPN, CDR2 SVGIG (reference sequence). CDR3 residues: CAWSRQGYEQFF. The CDR3 region has the DNA TGTGCCTGGAGTCGACAGGGGTATGAGCAGTTCTTC.

The CDR3 sequence: CASSLAGQPQHF. The CDR3 nucleotides are TGTGCCAGCAGCTTAGCTGGTCAGCCCCAGCATTTT. The chain is built from TRBV7-8 and TRBJ1-5, with D unclear. V lost 0 bases and J 6 bases, leaving 3 bases between the germline ends. From germline, CDR1 is SGHVS and CDR2 FQNEAQ. The CDR3 runs to 12 residues.

The rearrangement joins TRBV6-6 to TRBJ2-2; 7 nucleotides align to TRBD2. The junction had 4 bases not matched to a gene; V was cut back by 5 bases and J by 1 base. In germline, CDR1 is MNHNY, CDR2 SVGAGI (reference sequence). CDR3 size: 15 residues. In nucleotides, the CDR3 is TGTGCCAGCAGTAGGTCGGGGGGGAACACCGGGGAGCTGTTTTTT. It is translated as CASSRSGGNTGELFF.

The rearrangement uses TRBV19 and TRBJ1-5; 7 bases fit TRBD1. Germline lookup yields CDR1 LNHDA and CDR2 SQIVND (reference sequence). The V gene end was trimmed by 5 bases and the J gene end by 4 bases; junction bases not matched to a gene: 5. This CDR3 contains 14 residues. The CDR3 sequence: CASSGDSPNQPQHF. CDR3 nucleotide sequence: TGTGCCAGTAGTGGGGACAGCCCTAATCAGCCCCAGCATTTT.

This rearrangement joins TRBV7-9 to TRBJ2-1; 7 bases fit TRBD1. The V segment lost 5 bases and the J segment 8 bases; nucleotides outside the gene matches: 3. Germline V gene lookup returns CDR1 SEHNR and CDR2 FQNEAQ (reference sequence). The CDR3 is 12 residues long. The CDR3 reads CASSGQGDEQFF. In DNA form, the CDR3 reads TGTGCCAGCAGCGGTCAGGGGGATGAGCAGTTCTTC. Using reference TRBV7-9 and TRBJ2-1 for the parts outside the CDR3, the full variable domain is DTGVSQNPRHKITKRGQNVTFRCDPISEHNRLYWYRQTLGQGPEFLTYFQNEAQLEKSRLLSDRFSAERPKGSFSTLEIQRTEQGDSAMYLCASSGQGDEQFFGPGTRLTVL.

This chain links TRBV7-3 with TRBJ1-1, with TRBD1 matching 10 bases. Germline values: CDR1 SGHTA, CDR2 FQGTGA. The CDR3 runs 14 residues. V gave up 5 bases and J gave up 5 bases; unmatched junction bases: 5. The CDR3 protein is CASSPGTGETEAFF. The CDR3 DNA reads TGTGCCAGCAGCCCCGGGACAGGGGAAACTGAAGCTTTCTTT. Combining the CDR3 with reference TRBV7-3 and TRBJ1-1 gives the whole variable domain GAGVSQTPSNKVTEKGKYVELRCDPISGHTALYWYRQSLGQGPEFLIYFQGTGAADDSGLPNDRFFAVRPEGSVSTLKIQRTERGDSAVYLCASSPGTGETEAFFGQGTRLTVV.

This chain links TRBV6-5 with TRBJ1-5, with 8 bases matching TRBD1. This CDR3 is 15 amino acids long. Germline V gene data show CDR1 as MNHEY and CDR2 as SVGAGI. J was trimmed by 1 base and V by 6 bases; bases with no gene match: 5. The DNA for the CDR3 is TGTGCCAGCAGCTCGACAGGGGCCAGCAATCAGCCCCAGCATTTT. Translating gives CASSSTGASNQPQHF.

The rearrangement joins TRBV10-3 to TRBJ1-3; D is undetermined. Germline loops: CDR1 ENHRY, CDR2 SYGVKD. V gave up 3 bases and J gave up 0 bases, with 9 bases separating them. CDR3 size: 15 residues. The CDR3, as DNA: TGTGCCATCAGTGACGTCGGTCGCTCTGGAAACACCATATATTTT. Amino acids: CAISDVGRSGNTIYF.

In DNA form, the CDR3 reads TGTGCCAGCAGTTACGCGCAGCGTAGGGATGAAAAACTGTTTTTT. Residues: CASSYAQRRDEKLFF. The chain is built from TRBV6-6 and TRBJ1-4; D not resolved. Germline V gene lookup returns CDR1 MNHNY and CDR2 SVGAGI (reference sequence). The germline V and J ends were trimmed by 2 bases and 6 bases, with 13 bases remaining between them. The CDR3 covers 15 residues.

This chain links TRBV6-5 with TRBJ2-1; a possible D gene is TRBD1 (5 bases). The CDR3 has 14 residues. The germline CDR1 and CDR2 sequences are MNHEY and SVGAGI. V was shortened by 7 bases and J by 6 bases, with 16 bases between the two germline ends. CDR3 in amino acids: CASKQVAPSNEQFF. DNA for the CDR3: TGTGCCAGCAAACAGGTCGCACCGTCCAATGAGCAGTTCTTC.

This clone was seen just once. The chain employs TRBV13 and TRBJ2-5; 10 bases agree with TRBD1. Trimming took 4 bases from V and 5 from J; bases not matched to a gene: 4. Germline CDR1 reads PRHDT; CDR2 reads FYEKMQ (reference sequence). CDR3 length: 14 residues. CDR3 residues: CASSSTGGRETQYF. CDR3 in DNA: TGTGCCAGCAGCTCGACAGGGGGCCGGGAGACCCAGTACTTC.

V gene TRBV28 combines with J gene TRBJ1-5; D is unresolved. Looked up from germline, CDR1 is MDHEN and CDR2 is SYDVKM. The ends were cut back, 2 bases at V and 5 bases at J, with 10 bases in the middle. This CDR3 is 14 amino acids long. The CDR3 nucleotides are TGTGCCAGCAGTTTACTAGCCAGTGATCAGCCCCAGCATTTT. Encoded protein: CASSLLASDQPQHF.

V usage is TRBV5-1 and J usage is TRBJ2-3; D ambiguous. Germline V gene sequence: CDR1 SGHRS, CDR2 YFSETQ. This CDR3 region has 15 residues. V was shortened by 0 bases and J by 2 bases, with 10 bases between the two germline ends. In nucleotides, the CDR3 is TGCGCCAGCAGCTTGGGGTCTGGAGTCACAGATACGCAGTATTTT. This translates into CASSLGSGVTDTQYF.

The chain is built from TRBV27 and TRBJ2-1; D is possibly TRBD1 (5 bases). The ends were cut back, 5 bases at V and 7 bases at J, with 12 bases in the middle. CDR1 MNHEY and CDR2 SMNVEV come from the germline V gene (reference sequence). This CDR3 region has 13 residues. The CDR3 nucleotides are TGTGCCAGCAGTAGGGTGGGGCGGAATGAGCAGTTCTTC. The encoded protein is CASSRVGRNEQFF.

The rearrangement links TRBV2 to TRBJ2-1; D is perhaps TRBD2 (6 bases). The V and J ends lost 10 bases and 8 bases respectively, with 18 bases between them. The germline CDR1 and CDR2 sequences are SNHLY and FYNNEI. The CDR3 contains 13 residues. The CDR3 bases are TGTGCCACTACCCGGGACTTCCGCGATGAGCAGTTCTTC. It codes for CATTRDFRDEQFF.

This sequence joins TRBV7-9 and TRBJ1-2; D gene ambiguous. This CDR3 spans 13 amino acids. Germline CDR1 and CDR2: SEHNR and FQNEAQ (reference sequence). V lost 6 bases and J 1 base, leaving 9 bases between the germline ends. The CDR3 bases are TGTGCCAGCAGGGCTGGACTTAACTATGGCTACACCTTC. Its protein is CASRAGLNYGYTF.

This sequence joins TRBV7-3 and TRBJ1-3, with a weak D call TRBD1 (5 bases). The V end lost 4 bases, the J end lost 0 bases, and 13 bases lay between the germline ends. Germline CDR1 SGHTA, CDR2 FQGTGA. CDR3 length: 16 residues. The CDR3 region is CASSSGTDGSGNTIYF. The DNA of the CDR3 is TGTGCCAGCAGCTCCGGGACGGACGGCTCTGGAAACACCATATATTTT.

This clone was seen just once. The chain combines TRBV6-1 with TRBJ1-1, with TRBD1 matching over 7 bases. The germline gives CDR1 MNHNS, CDR2 SASEGT. This CDR3 comprises 13 residues. V was clipped by 2 bases and J by 4 bases; unmatched bases: 1. The CDR3 DNA reads as TGTGCCAGCAGTGAACACAGGGGCACTGAAGCTTTCTTT. Translation gives CASSEHRGTEAFF.

V is TRBV7-3 and J is TRBJ1-3; D is unresolved. Germline-derived CDR1 and CDR2 are SGHTA and FQGTGA. This CDR3 has 14 residues. The ends were cut back, 4 bases at V and 4 bases at J, with 11 bases in the middle. The CDR3 sequence: CASSSAPGGNTIYF. The CDR3 DNA is TGTGCCAGCAGCTCAGCTCCGGGAGGAAACACCATATATTTT.

The sample holds a few counts of this clone. The J gene is TRBJ2-7, the V gene TRBV18; no definite D call. The CDR3 is 13 residues long. Trimming took off 2 bases at V and 4 bases at J, with 9 bases between the two ends. Per the germline V gene, CDR1 is KGHSH and CDR2 is LQKENI. The CDR3, as DNA: TGTGCCAGCTCACCAAGCCAGGATTACGAGCAGTACGTC. Its protein product is CASSPSQDYEQYV.

V is TRBV27 and J is TRBJ2-1, with 10 bases lining up with TRBD1. This CDR3 is 16 amino acids long. After removal of 0 bases from V and 7 bases from J, the junction contained 6 bases not matched to a gene. Germline V gene data show CDR1 as MNHEY and CDR2 as SMNVEV (reference sequence). For the CDR3, the DNA is TGTGCCAGCAGTTTATCCCCCGGGACAGGGGCGAATGAGCAGTTCTTC. Its protein product is CASSLSPGTGANEQFF.